The 29 T cell receptor beta chains reported below all come from one sample, sequenced in a study of T cells in Graves' hyperthyroidism and ophthalmopathy. RNA transcripts yielded amplified TCR beta CDR3 regions. During a first-round RT-PCR of the TCR CDR3, the HTBI primer set was used. MiXCR, run by TCRdb on the multiplex PCR reads, gives a single entry per CDR3 protein. The sample holds hundreds of thousands of distinct CDR3 sequences, 14% seen once. Sequencing was done on a sample of blood. The origin of the receptors is a woman aged 40 to 49 with Graves' hyperthyroidism.

The chain is built from TRBV6-2 or TRBV6-3 and TRBJ2-3; D is possibly TRBD1 (5 bases). Germline CDR1 reads MNHEY; CDR2 reads SVGEGT. The CDR3 is 14 residues long. V lost 0 bases and J lost 3, with 7 bases in between. The CDR3 DNA reads as TGTGCCAGCAGTTACTCCAGGGATACAGATACGCAGTATTTT. Its translation: CASSYSRDTDTQYF.

The chain has TRBV9 and TRBJ2-2; 7 nucleotides match TRBD1. V trimming: 0 bases; J trimming: 3 bases; junction bases outside the gene matches: 5. Germline V gives CDR1 SGDLS, CDR2 YYNGEE. CDR3 length equals 16 residues. The CDR3 here is CASSVEVTGYTGELFF. The CDR3, as DNA: TGTGCCAGCAGCGTAGAAGTGACAGGGTACACCGGGGAGCTGTTTTTT.

This clonotype was counted many times. The rearrangement uses TRBV7-9 and TRBJ2-3; 9 nucleotides line up with TRBD2. The ends lost 1 base at V and 2 bases at J; junction bases unmatched: 7. Germline loops: CDR1 SEHNR, CDR2 FQNEAQ (reference sequence). This CDR3 region has 17 residues. The chain's CDR3 is CASSLGGWTSDTDTQYF. The CDR3 DNA reads as TGTGCCAGCAGCTTAGGGGGTTGGACTAGCGACACAGATACGCAGTATTTT.

This clonotype appeared many times. V is TRBV2 and J is TRBJ1-5, with D possibly matching TRBD1 (5 bases). The CDR3 consists of 14 residues. The V gene lost 3 bases and the J gene lost 3 bases, with 9 bases spanning the gap. Germline V gene sequence: CDR1 SNHLY, CDR2 FYNNEI. The CDR3 protein is CASSEGRNNQPQHF. The CDR3 DNA follows: TGTGCCAGCAGTGAGGGACGGAACAATCAGCCCCAGCATTTT.

This clonotype was counted at least ten times. The chain combines TRBV3-1 with TRBJ1-2, with TRBD1 as a possible D gene (5 bases). CDR3 length: 16 amino acids. The V gene's germline CDR1 is LGHDT and CDR2 YNNKEL (reference sequence). The V gene lost 0 bases and the J gene lost 5 bases, with 16 bases spanning the gap. Written as DNA, the CDR3 is TGTGCCAGCAGCCAAGATCTTGGGGGGACGACGTATGGCTACACCTTC. Translated, it gives CASSQDLGGTTYGYTF.

This clonotype occurred many times. The chain carries TRBV30 and TRBJ2-7; D possibly corresponds to TRBD2 (6 bases). The germline gives CDR1 GTSNPN, CDR2 SVGIG (reference sequence). The CDR3 consists of 13 residues. V lost 3 bases, J lost 2 bases, and 11 bases lay in between. CDR3 nucleotide sequence: TGTGCCTGGAGCTCAGCGGGTACCTACGAGCAGTACTTC. The encoded protein is CAWSSAGTYEQYF.

With regard to this clonotype: A clone one base away is much larger, so this may be a read error. The chain links TRBV3-1 to TRBJ1-1; no clear D gene. The V gene's germline CDR1 is LGHDT and CDR2 YNNKEL (reference sequence). With 6 bases removed from V and 3 bases from J, the gap between germline ends came to 17 bases. This CDR3 is built from 15 residues. CDR3 in DNA: TGTGCCAGCAGTCACGGTGGCACAATGGACACTGAAGCTTTCTTT. Its protein product is CASSHGGTMDTEAFF.

This clonotype showed up just a few times. The chain is built from TRBV5-5 and TRBJ2-7; 7 bases agree with TRBD1. The junction had 5 bases not matched to a gene; V was cut back by 1 base and J by 4 bases. The CDR3 sequence is 14 residues long. Germline V CDR1 and CDR2: SGHKS, YYEKEE (reference sequence). CDR3 protein: CASSLPGQTYEQYF. CDR3 sequence (DNA): TGTGCCAGCAGCTTGCCGGGACAGACATACGAGCAGTACTTC.

This clonotype was detected many times. The chain joins TRBV3-1 to TRBJ2-3; no definite D call. This CDR3 spans 14 amino acids. Per the germline V gene, CDR1 is LGHDT and CDR2 is YNNKEL (reference sequence). V lost 4 bases and J 1 base, leaving 9 bases between the germline ends. The DNA for the CDR3 is TGTGCCAGCAGCCCCCGATACCGCACAGATACGCAGTATTTT. Amino acids: CASSPRYRTDTQYF.

V is TRBV6-1 and J is TRBJ2-3; D possibly corresponds to TRBD1 (5 bases). Trimming pared 3 bases from V and 5 bases from J, leaving 6 bases between. Germline V CDR1 and CDR2: MNHNS, SASEGT. This CDR3 comprises 12 residues. The CDR3 is CASSDRVDTQYF. CDR3 DNA sequence: TGTGCCAGCAGTGACAGGGTAGATACGCAGTATTTT.

This clonotype was counted ten times or more. The chain carries TRBV27 and TRBJ2-7; 8 positions match TRBD2. This CDR3 has 14 amino acids. Germline V lookup: CDR1 MNHEY, CDR2 SMNVEV (reference sequence). V was pared by 2 bases and J by 3 bases, with 3 bases of the junction left unmatched. CDR3 sequence: CASSLRAGGYEQYF. DNA for the CDR3: TGTGCCAGCAGTTTAAGGGCGGGGGGCTACGAGCAGTACTTC.

This clonotype has more than one count but fewer than ten. The rearrangement uses TRBV28 and TRBJ1-5; D is unresolved. The CDR3 totals 12 residues. Per the germline V gene, CDR1 is MDHEN and CDR2 is SYDVKM. V lost 3 bases to trimming and J lost 5 bases, with 5 bases between them. The CDR3 sequence is CASSFIHQPQHF. CDR3 nucleotide sequence: TGTGCCAGCAGTTTTATTCATCAGCCCCAGCATTTT.

This clonotype appeared many times. J is TRBJ2-1 and V is TRBV5-1; 9 nucleotides align to TRBD1. The CDR3 sequence is 15 residues long. V gave up 2 bases and J gave up 7 bases; unmatched junction bases: 7. CDR1 SGHRS and CDR2 YFSETQ come from the germline V gene. The CDR3: CASSLRTGQGNEQFF. CDR3 bases: TGCGCCAGCAGCTTACGTACGGGACAGGGTAATGAGCAGTTCTTC. The full variable domain, with the rest looked up from reference TRBV5-1 and TRBJ2-1, is KAGVTQTPRYLIKTRGQQVTLSCSPISGHRSVSWYQQTPGQGLQFLFEYFSETQRNKGNFPGRFSGRQFSNSRSEMNVSTLELGDSALYLCASSLRTGQGNEQFFGPGTRLTVL.

This clonotype has just a few counts. This chain joins TRBV2 and TRBJ2-5; no clear D gene. Germline V lookup: CDR1 SNHLY, CDR2 FYNNEI. Trimming stripped 1 base from V and 1 base from J, with 4 bases between. The CDR3 is made up of 13 amino acids. CDR3 sequence: CASSEGAQETQYF. The CDR3 DNA is TGTGCCAGCAGTGAAGGCGCCCAAGAGACCCAGTACTTC.

The sample holds many counts of this clonotype. The V gene is TRBV30, the J gene TRBJ1-1, with D unresolved. V gave up 4 bases and J gave up 3 bases, with 15 bases separating them. Germline CDR1 reads GTSNPN; CDR2 reads SVGIG (reference sequence). This CDR3 contains 14 residues. The CDR3 loop reads CAWTPGGRDTEAFF. CDR3 bases: TGTGCCTGGACCCCCGGAGGGCGCGACACTGAAGCTTTCTTT.

This clonotype was seen more than once but under ten times. The chain has TRBV15 and TRBJ1-5; D not resolved. The V end lost 1 base, the J end lost 7 bases, and 5 bases lay between the germline ends. The CDR3 contains 12 residues. Germline V gene lookup returns CDR1 LNHNV and CDR2 YYDKDF (reference sequence). The CDR3 sequence: CATSRAVQPQHF. DNA for the CDR3: TGTGCCACCAGCAGAGCGGTACAGCCCCAGCATTTT. The variable domain in full, completed from reference TRBV15 and TRBJ1-5, reads DAMVIQNPRYQVTQFGKPVTLSCSQTLNHNVMYWYQQKSSQAPKLLFHYYDKDFNNEADTPDNFQSRRPNTSFCFLDIRSPGLGDTAMYLCATSRAVQPQHFGDGTRLSIL.

Many counts were recorded for this clonotype. The V gene is TRBV12-3 or TRBV12-4, the J gene TRBJ2-1; D not resolved. There are 15 residues in the CDR3. V lost 3 bases and J lost 0, with 9 bases in between. The CDR3 DNA reads as TGTGCCAGCAGTTTCAGCAGGAGCTCCTACAATGAGCAGTTCTTC. It yields the protein CASSFSRSSYNEQFF.

V and J are TRBV6-1 and TRBJ2-3; 12 bases map to TRBD1. Germline CDR1 and CDR2: MNHNS and SASEGT. Losses at the gene ends were 7 bases for V and 2 bases for J; bases not matched to a gene: 10. This CDR3 has 17 amino acids. The CDR3 nucleotides are TGTGCCAGCAATTCCCCGTCGGGACAGGGGGCCACAGATACGCAGTATTTT. This encodes CASNSPSGQGATDTQYF.

This clonotype came up a few times. The chain combines TRBV19 with TRBJ1-3; the D is unclear. V lost 2 bases and J lost 0, with 14 bases in between. CDR1 is LNHDA, CDR2 SQIVND, per germline (reference sequence). The CDR3 runs 17 residues. The CDR3 DNA reads TGTGCCAGTAGTATATTTGGGAAGGGAAGCTCTGGAAACACCATATATTTT. It is translated as CASSIFGKGSSGNTIYF.

This clonotype was recorded many times. V is TRBV7-8 and J is TRBJ2-1, with TRBD2 as a possible D gene (6 bases). The CDR3 runs 16 residues. Looked up from germline, CDR1 is SGHVS and CDR2 is FQNEAQ. The ends were cut back, 5 bases at V and 4 bases at J, with 18 bases in the middle. CDR3: CASSVSPSVAYNEQFF. In DNA, the CDR3 is TGTGCCAGCAGCGTATCTCCTAGCGTAGCTTACAATGAGCAGTTCTTC.

This clonotype showed up many times. This chain uses TRBV18 with TRBJ2-1; 11 nucleotides agree with TRBD1. There are 14 residues in the CDR3. Per germline, CDR1 KGHSH and CDR2 LQKENI. The V segment lost 8 bases and the J segment 7 bases; nucleotides outside the gene matches: 7. The CDR3 bases are TGTGCCAGCGACCGGGACAGGGGGGTTAATGAGCAGTTCTTC. Protein sequence: CASDRDRGVNEQFF.

The rearrangement joins TRBV14 to TRBJ2-7; D gene uncertain. Trimming stripped 0 bases from V and 5 bases from J, with 8 bases between. Germline V gene data show CDR1 as SGHDN and CDR2 as FVKESK. This CDR3 is 13 amino acids long. For the CDR3, the DNA is TGTGCCAGCAGCCAAGAGCCGAGGCACGAGCAGTACTTC. Its protein is CASSQEPRHEQYF. Looking up the rest from reference TRBV14 and TRBJ2-7 gives the full variable domain: EAGVTQFPSHSVIEKGQTVTLRCDPISGHDNLYWYRRVMGKEIKFLLHFVKESKQDESGMPNNRFLAERTGGTYSTLKVQPAELEDSGVYFCASSQEPRHEQYFGPGTRLTVT.

This clonotype was seen repeatedly, ten times or more. This chain uses TRBV3-1 with TRBJ1-1, with D possibly TRBD1 on 5 matching bases. The CDR3 runs 13 residues. V was pared by 5 bases and J by 6 bases, with 13 bases between. The V gene's germline CDR1 is LGHDT and CDR2 YNNKEL (reference sequence). As DNA, the CDR3 is TGTGCCAGCAGCGGGGGAGGGGACCCTGAAGCTTTCTTT. The encoded protein is CASSGGGDPEAFF.

This clonotype was observed many times. The chain links TRBV2 to TRBJ2-1, with D hard to call. The CDR3 has 11 amino acids. With 5 bases removed from V and 10 bases from J, the gap between germline ends came to 9 bases. Germline values: CDR1 SNHLY, CDR2 FYNNEI. The CDR3 loop is CASSQQREQFF. Written as DNA, the CDR3 is TGTGCCAGCAGTCAGCAAAGAGAGCAGTTCTTC.

About this clonotype itself: A much larger clone sits a single nucleotide away, making a read error possible. This chain joins TRBV20-1 and TRBJ2-7; unclear D gene. This CDR3 is 14 amino acids long. Germline values: CDR1 DFQATT, CDR2 SNEGSKA (reference sequence). The CDR3 protein is CSARDEVLIYEQHF. The CDR3 nucleotides read TGCAGTGCTAGAGATGAAGTTCTGATTTACGAGCAGCACTTC.

This clonotype was seen more than once but under ten times. The chain combines TRBV9 with TRBJ2-3; 7 bases are shared with TRBD2. The germline V gene encodes CDR1 SGDLS and CDR2 YYNGEE. Unmatched junction bases numbered 4, after V lost 0 bases and J lost 3 bases. The CDR3 is 15 amino acids. Here the CDR3 reads CASSVAGGWTDTQYF. DNA of the CDR3: TGTGCCAGCAGCGTAGCGGGAGGTTGGACAGATACGCAGTATTTT.

This clonotype was recorded many times. This sequence joins TRBV20-1 and TRBJ2-7; D is unresolved. The CDR3 has 11 residues. Germline V gene lookup returns CDR1 DFQATT and CDR2 SNEGSKA (reference sequence). Trimming shortened V by 5 bases and J by 6 bases, and 11 bases separated the two germline ends. CDR3 DNA: TGCAGTGCTCCCCCTTACGGCGAGCAGTACTTC. This sequence encodes CSAPPYGEQYF.

This clonotype was seen many times. The CDR3 nucleotides are TGTGCCAGCAGCCAAGATCTAACAGGCATGAACACTGAAGCTTTCTTT. Translating it yields CASSQDLTGMNTEAFF. The chain couples TRBV3-1 to TRBJ1-1, with D possibly TRBD1 on 5 matching bases. There are 16 residues in the CDR3. Trimming took off 0 bases at V and 0 bases at J, with 11 bases between the two ends. Germline V gives CDR1 LGHDT, CDR2 YNNKEL (reference sequence). Drawing the rest from reference TRBV3-1 and TRBJ1-1, the complete variable domain is DTAVSQTPKYLVTQMGNDKSIKCEQNLGHDTMYWYKQDSKKFLKIMFSYNNKELIINETVPNRFSPKSPDKAHLNLHINSLELGDSAVYFCASSQDLTGMNTEAFFGQGTRLTVV.

This clonotype has at least ten counts. The rearrangement links TRBV29-1 to TRBJ2-7; 11 nucleotides line up with TRBD2. V shed 4 bases, J shed 3 bases, and the junction held 2 bases outside the gene matches. Germline V gene sequence: CDR1 SQVTM, CDR2 ANQGSEA. The CDR3 is 13 amino acids. The CDR3 coding sequence is TGCAGCGTTGCTGGGACTAGCGGCTACGAGCAGTACTTC. The encoded protein is CSVAGTSGYEQYF.